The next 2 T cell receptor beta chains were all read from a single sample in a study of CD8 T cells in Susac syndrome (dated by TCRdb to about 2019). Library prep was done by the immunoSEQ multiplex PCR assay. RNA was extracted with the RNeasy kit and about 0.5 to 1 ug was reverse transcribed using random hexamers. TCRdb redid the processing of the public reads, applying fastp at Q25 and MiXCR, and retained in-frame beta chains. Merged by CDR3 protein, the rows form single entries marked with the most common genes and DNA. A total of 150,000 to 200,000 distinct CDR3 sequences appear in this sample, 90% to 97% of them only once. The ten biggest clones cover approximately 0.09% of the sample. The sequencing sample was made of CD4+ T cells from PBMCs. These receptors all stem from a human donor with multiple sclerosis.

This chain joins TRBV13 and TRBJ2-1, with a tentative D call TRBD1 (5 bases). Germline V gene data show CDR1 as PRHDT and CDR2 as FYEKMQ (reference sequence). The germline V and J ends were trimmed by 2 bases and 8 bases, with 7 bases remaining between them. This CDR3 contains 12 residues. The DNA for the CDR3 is TGTGCCAGCAGCTTACTAGGGGATGAGCAGTTCTTC. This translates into CASSLLGDEQFF. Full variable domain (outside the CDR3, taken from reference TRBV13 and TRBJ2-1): AAGVIQSPRHLIKEKRETATLKCYPIPRHDTVYWYQQGPGQDPQFLISFYEKMQSDKGSIPDRFSAQQFSDYHSELNMSSLELGDSALYFCASSLLGDEQFFGPGTRLTVL.

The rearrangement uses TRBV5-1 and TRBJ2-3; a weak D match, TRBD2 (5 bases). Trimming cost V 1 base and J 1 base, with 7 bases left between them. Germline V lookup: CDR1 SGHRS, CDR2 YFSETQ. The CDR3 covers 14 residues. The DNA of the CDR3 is TGCGCCAGCAGCTTGAATAGCGGCACAGATACGCAGTATTTT. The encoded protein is CASSLNSGTDTQYF. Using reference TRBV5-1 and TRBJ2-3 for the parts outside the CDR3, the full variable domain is KAGVTQTPRYLIKTRGQQVTLSCSPISGHRSVSWYQQTPGQGLQFLFEYFSETQRNKGNFPGRFSGRQFSNSRSEMNVSTLELGDSALYLCASSLNSGTDTQYFGPGTRLTVL.